Sequencing of this T cell receptor (beta chain) was carried out in a study of response to subunit inactivated influenza vaccine. This clonotype has a count of ten or more. TCRdb called the RT-PCR reads again in MiXCR, with one record for every CDR3 protein. The sample lists fewer than 700,000 distinct CDR3 sequences, approximately 13% seen once, with under 15% in the top ten. This TCR was sampled from a man aged 50 to 59 who received an inactivated influenza vaccine. Here the sequenced sample was PBMCs from blood, taken 40 to 50 days after vaccination.

CDR3 in amino acids: CASSWGQGSPLHF. As DNA, the CDR3 is TGTGCCAGCAGCTGGGGACAGGGTTCACCCCTCCACTTT. The V call is TRBV6-1, the J call TRBJ1-6, with 9 bases identical to TRBD1. V gave up 6 bases and J gave up 9 bases; unmatched junction bases: 3. The CDR3 has 13 amino acids. In germline, CDR1 is MNHNS, CDR2 SASEGT.